The sequence of this TCR beta chain was determined in a study of T-cell reconstitution after alpha-beta-depleted transplantation in children. Study conclusions and caveats: One year after transplant, T-cell counts and diversity came mostly from newly produced T cells. High day-60 TCRbeta diversity in some patients came from surviving recipient T cells and thymic progenitors. By about two months after transplant, alpha-beta T cells reportedly arose from several hundred graft clones that had expanded.

As to this clonotype: The antigen is not known.

Preparation of the TCRbeta library used unique molecular identifiers. From the PCR reads, TCRdb called clonotypes with MiXCR, one entry per CDR3 protein. The data contain 550,000 to 800,000 distinct CDR3 sequences, around 13% of them singletons. The sample here was PBMCs, taken before TCRalphabeta/CD19-depleted stem cell transplant. The receptor comes from a girl aged 2 to 10 with congenital amegakaryocytic thrombocytopenia, due to receive a stem cell transplant.

The CDR3 DNA reads TGTGCCAACGAGATACTAGCGGGAGTTTCAAATGAGCAGTTCTTC. Residues: CANEILAGVSNEQFF. The J gene is TRBJ2-1, the V gene TRBV7-9, with TRBD2 identical over 11 bases. The germline gives CDR1 SEHNR, CDR2 FQNEAQ (reference sequence). CDR3 length equals 15 residues. V gave up 10 bases and J gave up 7 bases; unmatched junction bases: 12. The full variable domain, its missing parts supplied by reference TRBV7-9 and TRBJ2-1, is DTGVSQNPRHKITKRGQNVTFRCDPISEHNRLYWYRQTLGQGPEFLTYFQNEAQLEKSRLLSDRFSAERPKGSFSTLEIQRTEQGDSAMYLCANEILAGVSNEQFFGPGTRLTVL.